What follows are 2 T cell receptor beta chains derived from one specimen sequenced in a study of metastatic and nonmetastatic thyroid tumors. MiXCR re-clonotyped the PCR reads for TCRdb. The sample yields around 15,000 clones, roughly an eighth seen once. Every patient was untreated before thyroid surgery. Sequencing was performed on tumor tissue. The receptor source for this set is a female donor with papillary thyroid cancer or a benign thyroid nodule (not recorded which). Some clones in this sample may be carry-over from other donors' samples.

This clone was counted many times. V and J are TRBV5-5 and TRBJ1-5; D may be TRBD1 (6 bases). V lost 0 bases and J lost 6, with 7 bases in between. The germline V gene has CDR1 SGHKS and CDR2 YYEKEE (reference sequence). The CDR3 has 13 amino acids. CDR3 region: CASSLGTVQPQHF. The CDR3 nucleotides read TGTGCCAGCAGCTTGGGGACAGTTCAGCCCCAGCATTTT.

About this clone: A read error is possible here, since a much larger clone lies one base away. The chain joins TRBV5-1 to TRBJ2-3; weak D call: TRBD1 (5 bases). The germline gives CDR1 SGHRS, CDR2 YFSETQ. CDR3 length: 12 amino acids. CDR3 sequence: CDSRQTPDTQYF. The CDR3 DNA is TGCGACAGCAGACAGACCCCGGATACGCAGTATTTT.